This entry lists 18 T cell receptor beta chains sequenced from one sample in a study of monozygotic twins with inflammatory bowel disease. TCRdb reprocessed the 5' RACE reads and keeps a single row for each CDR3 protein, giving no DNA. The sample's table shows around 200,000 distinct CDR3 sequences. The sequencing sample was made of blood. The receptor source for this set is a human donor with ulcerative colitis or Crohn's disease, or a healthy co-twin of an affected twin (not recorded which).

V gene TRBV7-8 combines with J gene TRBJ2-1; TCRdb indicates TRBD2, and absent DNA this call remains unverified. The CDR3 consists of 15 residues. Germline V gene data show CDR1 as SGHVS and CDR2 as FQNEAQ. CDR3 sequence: CASSLLVGNHNEQFF.

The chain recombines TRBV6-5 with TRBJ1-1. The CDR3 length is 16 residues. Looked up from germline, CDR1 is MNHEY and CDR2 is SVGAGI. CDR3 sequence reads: CASSYSGSGGTTEAFF.

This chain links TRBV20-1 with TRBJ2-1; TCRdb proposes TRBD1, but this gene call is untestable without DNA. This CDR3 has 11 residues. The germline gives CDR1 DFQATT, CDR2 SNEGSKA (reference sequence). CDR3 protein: CSALGANEQFF.

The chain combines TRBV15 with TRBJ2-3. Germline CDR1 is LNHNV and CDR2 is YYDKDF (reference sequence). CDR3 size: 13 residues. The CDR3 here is CATRGVGADTQYF.

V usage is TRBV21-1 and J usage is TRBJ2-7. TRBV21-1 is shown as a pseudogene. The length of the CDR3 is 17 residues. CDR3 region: CASSKGNKGGSSYEQYF.

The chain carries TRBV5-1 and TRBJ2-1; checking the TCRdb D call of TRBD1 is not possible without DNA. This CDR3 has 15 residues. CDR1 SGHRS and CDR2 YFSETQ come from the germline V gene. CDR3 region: CASRSGTGSYNEQFF.

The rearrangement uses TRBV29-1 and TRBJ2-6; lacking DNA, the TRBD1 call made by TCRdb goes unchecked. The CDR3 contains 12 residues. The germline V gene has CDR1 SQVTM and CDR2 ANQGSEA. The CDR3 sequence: CSVGAGANVLTF. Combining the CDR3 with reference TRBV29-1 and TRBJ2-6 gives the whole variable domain SAVISQKPSRDICQRGTSLTIQCQVDSQVTMMFWYRQQPGQSLTLIATANQGSEATYESGFVIDKFPISRPNLTFSTLTVSNMSPEDSSIYLCSVGAGANVLTFGAGSRLTVL.

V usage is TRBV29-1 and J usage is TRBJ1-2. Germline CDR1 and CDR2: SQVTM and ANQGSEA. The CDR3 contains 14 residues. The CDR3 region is CSVDELIGQDGYTF.

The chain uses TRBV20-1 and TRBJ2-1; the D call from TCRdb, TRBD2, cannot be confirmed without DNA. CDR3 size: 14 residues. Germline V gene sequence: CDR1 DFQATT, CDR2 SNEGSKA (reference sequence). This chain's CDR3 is CSAVTRPSYNEQFF.

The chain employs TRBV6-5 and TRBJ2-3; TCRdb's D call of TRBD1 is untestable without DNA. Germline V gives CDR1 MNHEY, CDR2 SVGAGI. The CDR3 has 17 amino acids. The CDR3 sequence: CASSYGFWGGAPNKQYF.

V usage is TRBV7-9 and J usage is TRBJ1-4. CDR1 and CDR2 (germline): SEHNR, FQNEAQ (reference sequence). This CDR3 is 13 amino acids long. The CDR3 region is CASSLRDSIELFF.

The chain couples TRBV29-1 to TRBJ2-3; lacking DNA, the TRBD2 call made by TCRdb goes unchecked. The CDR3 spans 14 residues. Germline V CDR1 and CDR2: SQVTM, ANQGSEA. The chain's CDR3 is CSVLAGGLTDTQYF.

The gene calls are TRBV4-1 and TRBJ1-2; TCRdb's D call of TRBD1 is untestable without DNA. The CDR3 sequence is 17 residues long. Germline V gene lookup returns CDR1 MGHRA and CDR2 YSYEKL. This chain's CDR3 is CASSQPIGQRENYGYTF.

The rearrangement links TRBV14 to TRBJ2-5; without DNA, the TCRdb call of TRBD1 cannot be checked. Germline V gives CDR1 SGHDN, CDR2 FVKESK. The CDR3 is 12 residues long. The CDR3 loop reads CASSPGRETQYF.

This chain's CDR3 is CASSLALGSNYGYTF. The V call is TRBV7-9, the J call TRBJ1-2. CDR1 SEHNR and CDR2 FQNEAQ come from the germline V gene (reference sequence). CDR3 length equals 15 residues.

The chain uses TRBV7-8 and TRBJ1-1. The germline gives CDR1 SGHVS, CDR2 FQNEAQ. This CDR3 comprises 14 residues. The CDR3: CASSGWAVNTEAFF.

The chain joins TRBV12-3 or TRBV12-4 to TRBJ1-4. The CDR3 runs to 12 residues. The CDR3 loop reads CASKGSKEKLFF.

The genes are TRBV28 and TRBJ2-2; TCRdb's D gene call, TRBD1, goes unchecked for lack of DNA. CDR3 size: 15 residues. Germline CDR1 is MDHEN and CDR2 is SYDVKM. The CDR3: CASSLGTGGTGELFF.